The source of this T cell receptor beta chain is a study of T cell responses to AZD1222 COVID-19 vaccine. With respect to this clone: Its antigen is unknown.

Pooled together were second doses at about 4 or about 12 weeks. Broader study findings: The donors showed a predominance of white British ancestry and of females, with possible underestimation of clonal diversity. The study found Spike-specific TCR breadth and depth rose after two AZD1222 doses.

TCRdb's table, derived via immunoSEQ multiplex PCR, lists solely in-frame clones and lacks some. The sample lists some 150,000 clones, around 89% occurring once. The sample was peripheral blood, taken 28 days after the second AZD1222 dose. The receptor comes from an adult who received the AZD1222 COVID-19 vaccine.

The CDR3 here is CASSPTLPGTANTEAFF. For the CDR3, the DNA is TGTGCCAGCAGTCCGACCCTCCCGGGGACAGCGAACACTGAAGCTTTCTTT. The rearrangement joins TRBV27 to TRBJ1-1, with 7 bases fitting TRBD1. Looked up from germline, CDR1 is MNHEY and CDR2 is SMNVEV (reference sequence). The V gene end was trimmed by 5 bases and the J gene end by 1 base; junction bases not matched to a gene: 13. This CDR3 contains 17 residues.